The 15 T cell receptor beta chains listed next were all sequenced from one sample in a study of cytomegalovirus exposure and HLA in healthy donors. The study ran its PCR with 60 Vbeta and 13 Jbeta primers. Libraries were prepared by immunoSEQ multiplex PCR; TCRdb keeps only in-frame clonotypes and omits some of them. Here the sample spans about 52,000 clones, approximately 52% being singletons. Sample: PBMCs. Source of these receptors: a human donor in good health.

The chain couples TRBV7-2 to TRBJ2-3, with D possibly being TRBD2 (6 bases). Looked up from germline, CDR1 is SGHTA and CDR2 is FQGNSA. CDR3 length equals 12 residues. Trimming stripped 3 bases from V and 12 bases from J, with 13 bases between. CDR3 DNA sequence: TGTGCCAGCAGCTTTCAGCGGGCCCTCCAGTATTTT. This gives the protein CASSFQRALQYF.

V and J are TRBV7-2 and TRBJ2-1; 7 bases are shared with TRBD1. The CDR3 loop spans 12 amino acids. Germline V gives CDR1 SGHTA, CDR2 FQGNSA. V dropped 4 bases and J dropped 8; count of bases not matched to a gene: 2. In DNA, the CDR3 is TGTGCCAGCAGCTCAACAGGGGATGAGCAGTTCTTC. The encoded protein is CASSSTGDEQFF.

This clone was recorded a few times. The rearrangement joins TRBV4-3 to TRBJ1-1; 8 bases are a match to TRBD1. The CDR3 has 14 residues. Germline loops: CDR1 LGHNA, CDR2 YSLEER. V trimming: 2 bases; J trimming: 11 bases; junction bases outside the gene matches: 10. As DNA, the CDR3 is TGCGCCAGCAGCCAAACGGGGACAGGCAGTTTGGCTTTCTTT. Translated, it gives CASSQTGTGSLAFF.

This clone appeared once. CDR3 sequence: CASSQFGGYEQYF. The CDR3 nucleotides are TGCGCCAGCAGCCAATTTGGGGGGTACGAGCAGTACTTC. The V gene is TRBV4-3, the J gene TRBJ2-7; TRBD2 is a possible D gene (6 bases). The CDR3 extends over 13 amino acids. CDR1 and CDR2 from the germline V gene are LGHNA and YSLEER. V gave up 2 bases and J gave up 4 bases, with 9 bases separating them.

V usage is TRBV10-1 and J usage is TRBJ2-5; 11 bases agree with TRBD2. In germline, CDR1 is WNHNN, CDR2 SYGVQD (reference sequence). Trimming at V came to 2 bases and at J to 13 bases, leaving 15 bases not matched to a gene. The CDR3 is made up of 16 amino acids. The CDR3 loop reads CASSEGLAGGRAERYF. In DNA, the CDR3 is TGCGCCAGCAGTGAGGGGCTAGCGGGGGGCCGCGCGGAGCGGTACTTC.

This clone was counted a few times. V and J are TRBV18 and TRBJ1-1; D uncertain. Deletions cut 3 bases from V and 5 bases from J, with 16 bases between. Looked up from germline, CDR1 is KGHSH and CDR2 is LQKENI. This CDR3 is 15 amino acids long. CDR3 region: CASSPREGGKTEAFF. The CDR3 DNA follows: TGTGCCAGCTCACCGCGCGAGGGAGGGAAAACTGAAGCTTTCTTT.

The gene calls are TRBV19 and TRBJ1-5; 7 positions agree with TRBD1. The CDR3 contains 12 residues. Germline CDR1 and CDR2: LNHDA and SQIVND (reference sequence). With V trimmed by 9 bases and J by 6 bases, 5 bases remained unmatched. This CDR3 is CASRTGGQPQHF. CDR3 in DNA: TGTGCCAGCCGGACAGGAGGTCAGCCCCAGCATTTT.

This clone came up once. The chain is built from TRBV9 and TRBJ2-7, with D tentatively TRBD1 (6 bases). This CDR3 comprises 13 residues. The V end was cut by 3 bases, the J end by 6 bases, with 13 bases between. Germline V gives CDR1 SGDLS, CDR2 YYNGEE. CDR3 nucleotide sequence: TGTGCCAGCAGCGCCGGACAGAGCTCCGAGCAGTACTTC. The encoded protein is CASSAGQSSEQYF.

The genes are TRBV19 and TRBJ2-5; the D is unclear. The better agreement between TRBJ2-7 and the DNA end casts doubt on the J call. Germline CDR1 and CDR2: LNHDA and SQIVND (reference sequence). The CDR3 is 13 residues long. The CDR3 DNA is TGTGCCAGTAGTATCTTCGACACCTACGAGCAGTACTTC. Its translation: CASSIFDTYEQYF.

The chain carries TRBV7-6 and TRBJ2-5, with D maybe TRBD2 (6 bases). Germline-derived CDR1 and CDR2 are SGHVS and FNYEAQ. The CDR3 totals 15 residues. V lost 2 bases and J 2 bases, leaving 12 bases between the germline ends. The CDR3 protein is CASSLWAGGQETQYF. Written as DNA, the CDR3 is TGTGCCAGCAGCTTATGGGCCGGGGGACAAGAGACCCAGTACTTC.

V gene TRBV2 combines with J gene TRBJ2-1; 7 positions match TRBD2. CDR1 is SNHLY, CDR2 FYNNEI, per germline. The junction had 6 bases not matched to a gene; V was cut back by 6 bases and J by 1 base. The CDR3 length is 15 residues. The CDR3 DNA follows: TGTGCCAGCAGGGTGGTGGGGGGGTCCTACAATGAGCAGTTCTTC. Protein product: CASRVVGGSYNEQFF.

The CDR3 protein is CASSGPRDRGLSGNTIYF. The CDR3 DNA is TGTGCCAGCAGCGGACCACGGGACAGGGGGCTATCTGGAAACACCATATATTTT. The V call is TRBV9, the J call TRBJ1-3; 12 nucleotides match TRBD1. This CDR3 has 18 amino acids. CDR1 is SGDLS and CDR2 is YYNGEE in the germline V gene. After removal of 3 bases from V and 1 base from J, the junction contained 8 bases not matched to a gene.

This clone was counted only a few times. This chain uses TRBV9 with TRBJ2-1, with D perhaps matching TRBD2 (6 bases). V shed 0 bases and J shed 0 bases, with 13 bases lying between them. In germline, CDR1 is SGDLS, CDR2 YYNGEE. This CDR3 has 17 amino acids. In nucleotides, the CDR3 is TGTGCCAGCAGCGTAGATTTCGGGGGATTCTCCTACAATGAGCAGTTCTTC. This translates into CASSVDFGGFSYNEQFF.

V gene TRBV7-2 combines with J gene TRBJ1-2; D possibly corresponds to TRBD1 (5 bases). The V end lost 5 bases, the J end lost 5 bases, and 12 bases lay between the germline ends. The germline V gene encodes CDR1 SGHTA and CDR2 FQGNSA. The CDR3 has 13 residues. The CDR3 DNA follows: TGTGCCAGCAGCCCGCGACAGATTTATGGCTACACCTTC. Translating gives CASSPRQIYGYTF.

The V and J genes are TRBV7-6 and TRBJ1-4; 11 positions match TRBD1. V was clipped by 1 base and J by 3 bases; unmatched bases: 4. CDR1 SGHVS and CDR2 FNYEAQ come from the germline V gene. This CDR3 contains 17 residues. CDR3: CASSLGTGGAANEKLFF. CDR3 bases: TGTGCCAGCAGCTTAGGGACAGGGGGCGCAGCTAATGAAAAACTGTTTTTT. Drawing the rest from reference TRBV7-6 and TRBJ1-4, the complete variable domain is GAGVSQSPRYKVTKRGQDVALRCDPISGHVSLYWYRQALGQGPEFLTYFNYEAQQDKSGLPNDRFSAERPEGSISTLTIQRTEQRDSAMYRCASSLGTGGAANEKLFFGSGTQLSVL.